The subject of this entry is one T cell receptor (beta chain). The data originate from a study of STAT5B mutations in CD4+ large granular lymphocyte leukemia. This CDR3 is built from 16 residues. Germline CDR1 MGHRA, CDR2 YSYEKL. V was pared by 4 bases and J by 8 bases, with 12 bases of the junction left unmatched. Libraries were prepared by immunoSEQ multiplex PCR; TCRdb keeps only in-frame clonotypes and omits some of them. This sample has roughly 30,000 clones, with more than 65% found just once. Sequences were obtained from CD4+ T cells from blood buffy coats. The V call is TRBV4-1, the J call TRBJ1-4; TRBD1 matches at 8 bases. This clonotype originated in a human donor in good health. CDR3 region: CASSRGTGFLGEKLFF. Here the CDR3 DNA reads TGCGCCAGCAGCCGAGGGACAGGTTTCCTTGGCGAAAAACTGTTTTTT.